What follows are 8 T cell receptor beta chains derived from one specimen sequenced in a study of T cell clonality in common variable immunodeficiency. Profiled with immunoSEQ multiplex PCR; TCRdb holds only in-frame clones, not every one. The sample offers tens of thousands of clones and no singletons, the top ten holding approximately 13%. Material for sequencing was peripheral blood mononuclear cells. The source is a person aged 18-69 years in good health.

In this sample, this clone turned up many times. The observed sequence ends 3 residues before the CDR3 terminus, with the missing tail filled in from the germline J gene. This chain uses TRBV5-6 with TRBJ1-1; TRBD1 is a possible D gene (5 bases). This CDR3 has 14 amino acids. V lost 2 bases to trimming and J lost 6 bases, with 14 bases between them. Per germline, CDR1 SGHDT and CDR2 YYEEEE. The DNA read from the CDR3 is TGTGCCAGCAGCTTAGGAGGGGTTACCCCTGAA. Translating it yields CASSLGGVTPE. The CDR3 in full is CASSLGGVTPEAFF.

This clone was found a few times. The read comes to an end 3 residues before the CDR3 does, leaving the germline J gene to fill in the end. The V gene is TRBV11-2, the J gene TRBJ1-5; no firm D call. Germline V CDR1 and CDR2: SGHAT, FQNNGV. The CDR3 consists of 13 residues. V lost 3 bases, J lost 0 bases, and 3 bases lay in between. CDR3 DNA (partial): TGTGCCAGCAGCTTGTATAGCAATCAGCCC. Protein product: CASSLYSNQP. The whole CDR3 is CASSLYSNQPQHF. Filled out from reference TRBV11-2 and TRBJ1-5, the complete variable domain reads EAGVAQSPRYKIIEKRQSVAFWCNPISGHATLYWYQQILGQGPKLLIQFQNNGVVDDSQLPKDRFSAERLKGVDSTLKIQPAKLEDSAVYLCASSLYSNQPQHFGDGTRLSIL.

This clone was found many times. With the read ending 3 residues before the CDR3 end, the germline J gene is used to fill in that end. V usage is TRBV2 and J usage is TRBJ2-5, with D perhaps matching TRBD2 (5 bases). Trimming left V 11 bases short and J 3 bases short, with 19 bases between. In germline, CDR1 is SNHLY, CDR2 FYNNEI. This CDR3 is built from 14 residues. The CDR3 spells CAGDAGRMEETQYF. Incomplete CDR3 DNA: TGTGCCGGCGACGCGGGTCGTATGGAAGAGACC. The entire variable domain, with the rest obtained from reference TRBV2 and TRBJ2-5, is as follows: EPEVTQTPSHQVTQMGQEVILRCVPISNHLYFYWYRQILGQKVEFLVSFYNNEISEKSEIFDDQFSVERPDGSNFTLKIRSTKLEDSAMYFCAGDAGRMEETQYFGPGTRLLVL.

At least ten counts were recorded for this clone. The sequenced part of the CDR3 DNA is TGCAGTGCTAGGGGATGGGACAGAGACGAG. Translated, it gives CSARGWDRDE. The full CDR3 protein reads CSARGWDRDEQYF. V gene TRBV20-1 combines with J gene TRBJ2-7; 7 nucleotides align to TRBD1. The read terminates 3 residues ahead of where the CDR3 ends, so the germline J gene completes it. Germline trimming cut 3 bases from V and 5 bases from J; bases unmatched to any gene: 7. Germline assignment: CDR1 DFQATT and CDR2 SNEGSKA (reference sequence). This CDR3 is built from 13 residues.

This clone was seen repeatedly, ten times or more. Read sequence stops 3 residues before the CDR3 end, and the germline J gene provides the missing end. V gene TRBV5-1 combines with J gene TRBJ2-3; 12 nucleotides align to TRBD1. Germline V CDR1 and CDR2: SGHRS, YFSETQ. This CDR3 is built from 16 residues. Losses at the gene ends were 4 bases for V and 3 bases for J; bases not matched to a gene: 6. The DNA read from the CDR3 is TGCGCCAGCAGCATCGGGACAGGGGGCGCGACAGATACG. This codes for CASSIGTGGATDT. The entire CDR3 sequence reads CASSIGTGGATDTQYF.

This clone was counted ten times or more. The CDR3 extends 3 residues past the end of the read, so its final part is completed from the germline J gene. The chain joins TRBV20-1 to TRBJ2-3; TRBD2 aligns across 16 bases. This CDR3 has 18 residues. In germline, CDR1 is DFQATT, CDR2 SNEGSKA (reference sequence). The J segment lost 0 bases and the V segment lost 6 bases, leaving 9 bases of the junction unmatched. Incomplete CDR3 DNA: TGCAGTGCCGTCACGGGGACTAGCGGGGGGGCGAGCACAGATACG. Translated: CSAVTGTSGGASTDT. The whole CDR3 sequence is CSAVTGTSGGASTDTQYF.

This clone was seen repeatedly, ten times or more. The read comes to an end 3 residues before the CDR3 does, leaving the germline J gene to fill in the end. This chain uses TRBV7-3 with TRBJ1-6, with 10 bases matching TRBD1. The CDR3 has 17 residues. Germline V CDR1 and CDR2: SGHTA, FQGTGA. Trimming took 1 base from V and 5 from J; bases not matched to a gene: 5. CDR3 amino acids: CASSLSGTGVNNSPLHF. The covered CDR3 bases are TGTGCCAGCAGCTTAAGCGGGACAGGGGTCAATAATTCACCC. Complete variable domain (other parts from reference TRBV7-3 and TRBJ1-6): GAGVSQTPSNKVTEKGKYVELRCDPISGHTALYWYRQSLGQGPEFLIYFQGTGAADDSGLPNDRFFAVRPEGSVSTLKIQRTERGDSAVYLCASSLSGTGVNNSPLHFGNGTRLTVT.

This clone was seen repeatedly, ten times or more. Read coverage stops 3 residues before the CDR3 terminus; the germline J gene supplies the remainder. This chain uses TRBV7-9 with TRBJ2-4; no clear D gene. V lost 2 bases and J lost 0, with 8 bases in between. Per germline, CDR1 SEHNR and CDR2 FQNEAQ (reference sequence). CDR3 size: 15 residues. CDR3 sequence reads: CASSLSEVAKNIQYF. The CDR3 bases that were read are TGTGCCAGCAGCTTATCCGAGGTAGCCAAAAACATT. The whole variable domain, remainder taken from reference TRBV7-9 and TRBJ2-4, is DTGVSQNPRHKITKRGQNVTFRCDPISEHNRLYWYRQTLGQGPEFLTYFQNEAQLEKSRLLSDRFSAERPKGSFSTLEIQRTEQGDSAMYLCASSLSEVAKNIQYFGAGTRLSVL.